The clone carrying this TCR beta chain showed up just a few times. The data originate from a study of spatial heterogeneity in lung cancer. Looking at the study overall: Patients with untreated early-stage non-small cell lung cancer, numbering 55 to 75, were the donors. Each distinct TCR and UMI combination averaged more than ten appearances in raw reads.

This CDR3 spans 15 amino acids. The V gene's germline CDR1 is MNHEY and CDR2 SMNVEV (reference sequence). The ends lost 2 bases at V and 2 bases at J; junction bases unmatched: 4. Using its own MiXCR run on the 5' RACE reads, TCRdb lists one record per CDR3 protein. The data hold approximately 20,000 distinct CDR3 sequences, with less than 12% observed a single time. The time point: blood at routine non-recurrence follow-up after resection. Sequenced here: PBMCs, sampled at follow-up. The V and J genes are TRBV27 and TRBJ2-3; 7 bases align to TRBD2. The receptor comes from a female donor with early-stage non-small cell lung cancer. The CDR3 here is CASSLRAGDTDTQYF. CDR3 nucleotides: TGTGCCAGCAGTTTAAGGGCGGGGGACACAGATACGCAGTATTTT.